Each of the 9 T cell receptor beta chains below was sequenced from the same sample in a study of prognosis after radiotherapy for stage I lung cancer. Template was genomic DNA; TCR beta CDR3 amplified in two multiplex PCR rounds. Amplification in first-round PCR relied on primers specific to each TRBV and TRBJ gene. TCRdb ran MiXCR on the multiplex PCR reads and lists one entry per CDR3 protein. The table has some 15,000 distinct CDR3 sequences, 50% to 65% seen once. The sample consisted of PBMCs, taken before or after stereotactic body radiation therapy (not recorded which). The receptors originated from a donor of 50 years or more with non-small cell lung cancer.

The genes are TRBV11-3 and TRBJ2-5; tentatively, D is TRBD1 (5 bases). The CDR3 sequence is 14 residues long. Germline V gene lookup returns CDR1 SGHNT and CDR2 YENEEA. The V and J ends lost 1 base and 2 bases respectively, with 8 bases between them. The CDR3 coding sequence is TGTGCCAGCAGCTTAGGGGGCAGACAAGAGACCCAGTACTTC. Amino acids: CASSLGGRQETQYF.

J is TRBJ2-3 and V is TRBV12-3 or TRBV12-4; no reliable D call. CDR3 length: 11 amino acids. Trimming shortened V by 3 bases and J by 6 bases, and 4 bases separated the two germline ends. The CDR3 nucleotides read TGTGCCAGCAGTTTGGGGGATACGCAGTATTTT. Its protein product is CASSLGDTQYF.

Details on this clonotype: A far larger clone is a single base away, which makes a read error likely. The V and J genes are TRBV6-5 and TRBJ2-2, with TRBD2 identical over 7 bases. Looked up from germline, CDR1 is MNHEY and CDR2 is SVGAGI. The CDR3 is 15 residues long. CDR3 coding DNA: TGTGCCAGCAGCCGAGCGGGATCGAACACCTGGGAGCTGTTTTTT. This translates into CASSRAGSNTWELFF.

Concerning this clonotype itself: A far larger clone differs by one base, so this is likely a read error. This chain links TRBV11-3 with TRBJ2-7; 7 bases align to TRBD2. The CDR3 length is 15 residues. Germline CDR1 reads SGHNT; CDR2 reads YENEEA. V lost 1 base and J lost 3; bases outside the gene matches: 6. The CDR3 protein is CASSLAAGEGYEQYF. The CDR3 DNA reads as TGTGCCAGCAGCTTAGCGGCGGGAGAGGGCTACGAGCAGTACTTC.

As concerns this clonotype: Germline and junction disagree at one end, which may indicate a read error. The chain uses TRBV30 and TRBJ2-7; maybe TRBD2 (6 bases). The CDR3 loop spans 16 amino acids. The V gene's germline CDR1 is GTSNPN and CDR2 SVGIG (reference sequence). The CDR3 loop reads CACITPSGEDSYDQYF. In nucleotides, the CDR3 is TGTGCCTGTATCACGCCCTCCGGGGAGGACTCCTACGATCAGTACTTC.

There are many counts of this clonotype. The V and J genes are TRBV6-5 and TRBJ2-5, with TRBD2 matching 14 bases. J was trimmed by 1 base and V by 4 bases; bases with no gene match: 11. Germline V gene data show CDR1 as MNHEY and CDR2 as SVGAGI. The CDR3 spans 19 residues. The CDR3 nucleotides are TGTGCCAGCAGTTCCACTCGACTAGCGGGAGGGAGGCCCCAAGAGACCCAGTACTTC. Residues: CASSSTRLAGGRPQETQYF.

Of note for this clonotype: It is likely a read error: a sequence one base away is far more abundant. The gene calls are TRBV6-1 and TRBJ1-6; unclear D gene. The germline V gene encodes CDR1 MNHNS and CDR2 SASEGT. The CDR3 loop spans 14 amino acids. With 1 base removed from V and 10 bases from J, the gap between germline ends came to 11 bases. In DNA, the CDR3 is TGTGCCAGCAGTGAAGGAGGCACCGGCTCACCCCTCCACTTT. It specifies CASSEGGTGSPLHF.

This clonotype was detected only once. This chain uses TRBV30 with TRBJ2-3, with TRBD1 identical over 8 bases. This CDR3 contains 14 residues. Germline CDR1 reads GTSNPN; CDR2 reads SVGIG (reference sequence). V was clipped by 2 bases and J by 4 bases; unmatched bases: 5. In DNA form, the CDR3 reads TGTGCCTGGAGTTCCGGACAGGGTGCAGATACGCAGTATTTT. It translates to CAWSSGQGADTQYF.

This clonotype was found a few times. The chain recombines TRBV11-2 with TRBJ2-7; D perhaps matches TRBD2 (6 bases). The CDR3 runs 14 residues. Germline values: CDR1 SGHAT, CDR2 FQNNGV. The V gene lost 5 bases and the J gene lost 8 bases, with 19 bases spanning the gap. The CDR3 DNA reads TGTGCCAGCAGCATCCCTGTAGACGGCGGGAAGCAGTACTTC. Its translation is CASSIPVDGGKQYF.